Each of the 5 T cell receptor beta chains below was sequenced from the same sample in a study of blood T cell repertoires in COVID-19. The assay was immunoSEQ multiplex PCR, and TCRdb's table has in-frame clones only and misses some. The profile shows a few hundred thousand clones, roughly four fifths of them singletons. The sequenced material came from PBMCs or T cells enriched from blood (not recorded which). The receptor source for this set is a woman in her 50s who had recovered from COVID-19.

The rearrangement joins TRBV29-1 to TRBJ1-1; the match to TRBD1 covers 8 bases. Germline CDR1 SQVTM, CDR2 ANQGSEA. The CDR3 covers 16 residues. V lost 8 bases to trimming and J lost 5 bases; unmatched junction nucleotides: 19. DNA of the CDR3: TGCAGCCCTGCAGGACAGGGCTTCACAAGGGGGACTGAAGCTTTCTTT. It codes for CSPAGQGFTRGTEAFF.

The J gene is TRBJ2-1, the V gene TRBV7-2, with 7 positions matching TRBD2. This CDR3 region has 15 residues. Germline V gene data show CDR1 as SGHTA and CDR2 as FQGNSA. V shed 5 bases, J shed 0 bases, and the junction held 4 bases outside the gene matches. In nucleotides, the CDR3 is TGTGCCAGCAGCCTAATAGCGGGCTCCTACAATGAGCAGTTCTTC. It codes for CASSLIAGSYNEQFF.

The chain has TRBV18 and TRBJ1-2, with 7 bases fitting TRBD1. V dropped 5 bases and J dropped 5; count of bases not matched to a gene: 14. Germline lookup yields CDR1 KGHSH and CDR2 LQKENI. This CDR3 region has 16 residues. The DNA for the CDR3 is TGTGCCAGCTCATTTCCCGGGACAGCTTCCTTTTATGGCTACACCTTC. Amino acids: CASSFPGTASFYGYTF.

This clone was counted a single time. The J gene is TRBJ2-5, the V gene TRBV7-6, with TRBD1 matching 7 bases. Per the germline V gene, CDR1 is SGHVS and CDR2 is FNYEAQ. The CDR3 totals 15 residues. After removal of 4 bases from V and 3 bases from J, the junction contained 8 bases not matched to a gene. The CDR3 region has the DNA TGTGCCAGCAGCTCTTCCGGGACAGCAAAAGAGACCCAGTACTTC. This sequence encodes CASSSSGTAKETQYF.

The V call is TRBV4-1, the J call TRBJ2-1, with 7 nucleotides matching TRBD1. Trimming took 2 bases from V and 7 from J; bases not matched to a gene: 11. The CDR3 runs to 16 residues. Germline V lookup: CDR1 MGHRA, CDR2 YSYEKL. The CDR3 region has the DNA TGCGCCAGCAGCCAATTCCCAAAGGGACAGTTTAATGAGCAGTTCTTC. Translated, it gives CASSQFPKGQFNEQFF.